The 22 T cell receptor beta chains below come from one sample, sequenced in a study of breast tumors, draining lymph nodes, adjacent tissues. MiXCR, applied by TCRdb to the multiplex PCR reads, yields one record per CDR3 protein. The sample contains 55,000 to 75,000 distinct CDR3 sequences, approximately 45% of which appear only once. Sequenced material: breast tumor tissue. The origin of the receptors is a female donor with breast cancer. Some clones in this sample may be carry-over from other donors' samples.

As regards this clonotype: Likely a read error: the CDR3 ends without its conserved phenylalanine or tryptophan. The DNA is omitted, as the CDR3 cannot be located on it reliably, and the CDR3 follows TCRdb's listing. V usage is TRBV7-9 and J usage is TRBJ1-6; the table assigns TRBD1, which was not confirmed against the DNA. Germline CDR1 reads SEHNR; CDR2 reads FQNEAQ (reference sequence). The CDR3 spans 8 residues, counting both ends. Here the CDR3 reads CASSLTPR.

This clonotype has at least ten counts. The CDR3 sequence is CASSQGLAGVTDTQYF. The CDR3 region has the DNA TGTGCCAGCAGCCAGGGACTAGCGGGAGTCACAGATACGCAGTATTTT. The rearrangement links TRBV14 to TRBJ2-3, with TRBD2 identical over 14 bases. Losses at the gene ends were 3 bases for V and 2 bases for J; bases not matched to a gene: 1. Germline values: CDR1 SGHDN, CDR2 FVKESK. The CDR3 covers 16 residues.

Comment on this clonotype: This clone may be a read error of a much larger clone one base away. The V call is TRBV5-8, the J call TRBJ2-5; no reliable D call. The CDR3 contains 15 residues. Trimming stripped 4 bases from V and 3 bases from J, with 16 bases between. CDR1 and CDR2 from the germline V gene are SGHTS and YDEGEE. The CDR3 loop is CASSPSPATEETQYF. The CDR3 DNA sequence: TGTGCCAGCAGCCCCAGCCCTGCGACGGAAGAGACCCAGTACTTC.

The chain uses TRBV7-2 and TRBJ1-5; possibly TRBD1 for D (5 bases). Germline CDR1 and CDR2: SGHTA and FQGNSA. The V gene lost 3 bases and the J gene lost 6 bases, with 12 bases spanning the gap. There are 14 residues in the CDR3. Here the CDR3 DNA reads TGTGCCAGCAGCTTGGGCGGGGGTGTTCAGCCCCAGCATTTT. This encodes CASSLGGGVQPQHF.

On this clonotype: A much larger clone lies one base from this, so it may be a read error. The chain combines TRBV3-1 with TRBJ1-2, with 7 positions matching TRBD1. V lost 2 bases to trimming and J lost 4 bases; unmatched junction nucleotides: 10. The CDR3 covers 16 residues. CDR1 and CDR2 (germline): LGHDT, YNNKEL (reference sequence). CDR3 DNA: TGTGCCAGCAGCCAACACGACAGGGAGATTAGCTATGGCTACACCTTC. The encoded protein is CASSQHDREISYGYTF.

The table lists this clonotype with many counts. The V call is TRBV7-3, the J call TRBJ2-3; 7 nucleotides line up with TRBD2. Germline trimming cut 0 bases from V and 3 bases from J; bases unmatched to any gene: 3. Germline CDR1 is SGHTA and CDR2 is FQGTGA. The CDR3 has 15 residues. The CDR3 reads CASSLTAGVTDTQYF. The CDR3 nucleotides read TGTGCCAGCAGCTTAACTGCGGGAGTGACAGATACGCAGTATTTT. The whole variable domain, filled in from reference TRBV7-3 and TRBJ2-3, reads GAGVSQTPSNKVTEKGKYVELRCDPISGHTALYWYRQSLGQGPEFLIYFQGTGAADDSGLPNDRFFAVRPEGSVSTLKIQRTERGDSAVYLCASSLTAGVTDTQYFGPGTRLTVL.

As to this clonotype: The junction does not match germline at one end; this may be a read error. The chain carries TRBV7-3 and TRBJ2-5; the D is unclear. Germline V CDR1 and CDR2: SGHTA, FQGTGA. The CDR3 totals 15 residues. Here the CDR3 DNA reads TGTGCCAGCAGCTTAACCGGGCTCAGCGTGAAGACCCAGCACTTC. Protein product: CASSLTGLSVKTQHF.

This rearrangement joins TRBV7-2 to TRBJ1-1, with 7 nucleotides matching TRBD1. The CDR3 totals 15 residues. Trimming took 5 bases from V and 2 from J; bases not matched to a gene: 8. CDR1 and CDR2 (germline): SGHTA, FQGNSA. In DNA form, the CDR3 reads TGTGCCAGCAGCCCGACGACAGGGTTCAACACTGAAGCTTTCTTT. Amino acid sequence: CASSPTTGFNTEAFF.

The chain has TRBV20-1 and TRBJ2-3; 9 nucleotides line up with TRBD2. The J segment lost 4 bases and the V segment lost 0 bases, leaving 14 bases of the junction unmatched. This CDR3 has 18 residues. Germline V gene lookup returns CDR1 DFQATT and CDR2 SNEGSKA (reference sequence). As DNA, the CDR3 is TGCAGTGCTAGAGATCGCGGGAGGGCCGGGGTGAGCGCAGATACGCAGTATTTT. It codes for CSARDRGRAGVSADTQYF.

Ten or more counts support this clonotype. The chain has TRBV7-3 and TRBJ2-3; 8 bases match TRBD2. The V and J ends lost 2 bases and 6 bases, in that order; junction bases with no gene match: 7. Per germline, CDR1 SGHTA and CDR2 FQGTGA. The length of the CDR3 is 15 residues. The DNA for the CDR3 is TGTGCCAGCAGCTTACAAGCGGGAGAACAGGATACGCAGTATTTT. Protein: CASSLQAGEQDTQYF.

In its sample, this clonotype is medium-sized (0.01 to 0.1%). The V and J genes are TRBV4-2 and TRBJ1-3, with D possibly matching TRBD1 (5 bases). V was cut by 0 bases and J by 8 bases, with 14 bases left in between. The CDR3 length is 15 residues. CDR1 and CDR2 (germline): LGHNA, YNFKEQ. The CDR3 sequence is CASSQDRVVGDTIYF. Written as DNA, the CDR3 is TGTGCCAGCAGCCAAGATAGGGTCGTGGGGGACACCATATATTTT.

At least ten counts were recorded for this clonotype. The V call is TRBV3-1, the J call TRBJ2-7, with D possibly TRBD1 on 6 matching bases. This CDR3 comprises 14 residues. The germline V and J ends were trimmed by 2 bases and 2 bases, with 10 bases remaining between them. Germline V CDR1 and CDR2: LGHDT, YNNKEL (reference sequence). CDR3 in amino acids: CASSQTQGPYEQYF. CDR3 DNA: TGTGCCAGCAGCCAAACACAGGGTCCCTACGAGCAGTACTTC.

This clonotype has at least ten counts. The chain carries TRBV7-8 and TRBJ2-2, with unresolved D. The CDR3 covers 15 residues. Germline V gene lookup returns CDR1 SGHVS and CDR2 FQNEAQ. The V end lost 2 bases, the J end lost 1 base, and 8 bases lay between the germline ends. CDR3 nucleotide sequence: TGTGCCAGCAGCTTAAGGGTGGAGAACACCGGGGAGCTGTTTTTT. Amino acid sequence: CASSLRVENTGELFF.

In this sample, this clonotype turned up once. V usage is TRBV4-1 and J usage is TRBJ2-3, with 7 bases that match TRBD1. CDR1 and CDR2 from the germline V gene are MGHRA and YSYEKL. The V and J ends lost 3 bases and 2 bases, in that order; junction bases with no gene match: 11. This CDR3 contains 17 residues. The CDR3 loop is CASSHIDRVGTTDTQYF. In DNA form, the CDR3 reads TGCGCCAGCAGCCATATAGACAGGGTTGGAACCACAGATACGCAGTATTTT.

This clonotype was recorded many times. CDR3 protein: CSAREKAGGETQYF. CDR3 sequence (DNA): TGCAGTGCTAGAGAGAAGGCAGGGGGAGAGACCCAGTACTTC. The chain links TRBV20-1 to TRBJ2-5, with TRBD1 matching 7 bases. Losses at the gene ends were 0 bases for V and 4 bases for J; bases not matched to a gene: 5. CDR3 length: 14 residues. Germline CDR1 DFQATT, CDR2 SNEGSKA (reference sequence).

This clonotype has a count of ten or more. The chain links TRBV15 to TRBJ1-5, with D uncertain. Trimming left V 0 bases short and J 7 bases short, with 4 bases between. Germline loops: CDR1 LNHNV, CDR2 YYDKDF (reference sequence). The CDR3 covers 12 residues. This CDR3 is CATSRDIQPQHF. In DNA, the CDR3 is TGTGCCACCAGCAGAGATATACAGCCCCAGCATTTT.

V is TRBV11-2 and J is TRBJ2-4; D unresolved. The germline V and J ends were trimmed by 6 bases and 8 bases, with 17 bases remaining between them. There are 14 residues in the CDR3. Germline CDR1 is SGHAT and CDR2 is FQNNGV. The CDR3 sequence: CASSSDGPLDIQYF. In nucleotides, the CDR3 is TGTGCCAGCAGTTCCGACGGGCCACTCGACATTCAGTACTTC. Looking up the rest from reference TRBV11-2 and TRBJ2-4 gives the full variable domain: EAGVAQSPRYKIIEKRQSVAFWCNPISGHATLYWYQQILGQGPKLLIQFQNNGVVDDSQLPKDRFSAERLKGVDSTLKIQPAKLEDSAVYLCASSSDGPLDIQYFGAGTRLSVL.

This clonotype was counted many times. The rearrangement uses TRBV3-1 and TRBJ2-3; perhaps D is TRBD1 or TRBD2 (5 bases each). Germline CDR1 and CDR2: LGHDT and YNNKEL (reference sequence). The CDR3 loop spans 18 amino acids. Trimming cost V 3 bases and J 7 bases, with 26 bases left between them. CDR3 sequence: CASSHGTLATQEKNTQYF. The CDR3 nucleotides are TGTGCCAGCAGCCACGGGACGTTGGCCACACAAGAGAAGAATACGCAGTATTTT.

This clonotype was observed at least ten times. The rearrangement links TRBV6-2 or TRBV6-3 to TRBJ2-7; D ambiguous. V gave up 3 bases and J gave up 1 base, with 10 bases separating them. The CDR3 spans 14 residues. Germline V gene data show CDR1 as MNHEY and CDR2 as SVGEGT. In DNA form, the CDR3 reads TGTGCCAGCAGTTATAACGTCGGATCCTACGAGCAGTACTTC. Translation: CASSYNVGSYEQYF.

This clonotype was counted at least ten times. The chain recombines TRBV18 with TRBJ1-4; D perhaps matches TRBD1 (5 bases). CDR3 length equals 16 residues. The germline gives CDR1 KGHSH, CDR2 LQKENI. V lost 4 bases and J lost 0, with 12 bases in between. Written as DNA, the CDR3 is TGTGCCAGCTCACAAGACAGCTATGCAACTAATGAAAAACTGTTTTTT. Its translation is CASSQDSYATNEKLFF.

The chain couples TRBV7-8 to TRBJ1-3; D possibly corresponds to TRBD1 (5 bases). Trimming cost V 5 bases and J 4 bases, with 15 bases left between them. The CDR3 is 15 amino acids. Germline CDR1 and CDR2: SGHVS and FQNEAQ. Written as DNA, the CDR3 is TGTGCCAGCAGCCTTGATCAGGGCCTAGGAAACACCATATATTTT. It encodes CASSLDQGLGNTIYF.

The chain links TRBV4-2 to TRBJ2-1; TRBD2 might be the D (6 bases). This CDR3 has 15 residues. V was shortened by 1 base and J by 8 bases, with 15 bases between the two germline ends. CDR1 and CDR2 (germline): LGHNA, YNFKEQ. The CDR3 here is CASSQGSLAVDEQFF. CDR3 nucleotides: TGTGCCAGCAGCCAAGGATCACTAGCAGTCGATGAGCAGTTCTTC.